One sample yielded the 30 T cell receptor beta chains listed below, sequenced in a study of read filtering for tumor transcriptome and immune sequencing. The library was built from roughly 400 ng RNA with molecular barcoded adaptors for alpha/delta and beta/gamma chains. TCRdb re-derived calls from the reads in MiXCR, one entry per CDR3 protein. This sample has some 130,000 distinct CDR3 sequences, with around 13% found just once. The specimen was a population of CD138-negative cells sorted from bone marrow. The receptors were gathered from a donor aged 40 or over with multiple myeloma.

This clonotype was observed at least ten times. The J gene is TRBJ2-1, the V gene TRBV6-1, with D perhaps TRBD2 (5 bases). This CDR3 contains 16 residues. Germline-derived CDR1 and CDR2 are MNHNS and SASEGT. V gave up 4 bases and J gave up 0 bases, with 13 bases separating them. CDR3 sequence (DNA): TGTGCCAGCAGTGCCCGGGGTCGAAGCTCCTACAATGAGCAGTTCTTC. Translating it yields CASSARGRSSYNEQFF.

This sequence joins TRBV7-8 and TRBJ1-5; D uncertain. The germline V gene has CDR1 SGHVS and CDR2 FQNEAQ. Trimming stripped 0 bases from V and 5 bases from J, with 8 bases between. The CDR3 runs 14 residues. As DNA, the CDR3 is TGTGCCAGCAGCTTAGCCGGAGGGTATCAGCCCCAGCATTTT. Its protein is CASSLAGGYQPQHF. Using reference TRBV7-8 and TRBJ1-5 for the parts outside the CDR3, the full variable domain is GAGVSQSPRYKVAKRGQDVALRCDPISGHVSLFWYQQALGQGPEFLTYFQNEAQLDKSGLPSDRFFAERPEGSVSTLKIQRTQQEDSAVYLCASSLAGGYQPQHFGDGTRLSIL.

About this clonotype: A single base separates this from a much larger clone, so it may be a read error. V gene TRBV6-5 combines with J gene TRBJ1-1, with a weak D call TRBD1 (5 bases). CDR3 length: 15 residues. Germline CDR1 is MNHEY and CDR2 is SVGAGI. The CDR3 sequence is CASGNQGGANTEDFF. The CDR3 bases are TGTGCCAGCGGTAACCAGGGAGGGGCAAACACTGAAGATTTCTTT.

This clonotype was picked up many times. The genes are TRBV7-2 and TRBJ2-2; D unclear. The CDR3 totals 16 residues. Looked up from germline, CDR1 is SGHTA and CDR2 is FQGNSA. V shed 4 bases and J shed 1 base, with 13 bases lying between them. The CDR3 reads CASSSRLTGNTGELFF. Here the CDR3 DNA reads TGTGCCAGCAGCTCACGCCTGACGGGGAACACCGGGGAGCTGTTTTTT.

This clonotype was observed at least ten times. The CDR3 region has the DNA TGTGCCAGCAATTCCGGGCCGGGGAGAGGCTACACCTTC. This codes for CASNSGPGRGYTF. The chain carries TRBV12-3 or TRBV12-4 and TRBJ1-2; D not resolved. This CDR3 is 13 amino acids long. Trimming left V 7 bases short and J 8 bases short, with 17 bases between.

This clonotype was seen repeatedly, ten times or more. The chain couples TRBV29-1 to TRBJ1-5; maybe TRBD1 (6 bases). In germline, CDR1 is SQVTM, CDR2 ANQGSEA. V was cut by 7 bases and J by 1 base, with 11 bases left in between. The CDR3 extends over 13 amino acids. CDR3 DNA sequence: TGCAGCGCCAAGGGGGGAAGCAATCAGCCCCAGCATTTT. This gives the protein CSAKGGSNQPQHF.

This clonotype appeared many times. V is TRBV4-1 and J is TRBJ2-1; possible D gene TRBD1, 5 bases. Deletions cut 2 bases from V and 0 bases from J, with 14 bases between. There are 17 residues in the CDR3. Germline CDR1 is MGHRA and CDR2 is YSYEKL. The CDR3 loop reads CASSQLQGPSSYNEQFF. CDR3 coding DNA: TGCGCCAGCAGCCAACTTCAGGGTCCTTCCTCCTACAATGAGCAGTTCTTC.

This chain uses TRBV20-1 with TRBJ2-5, with D maybe TRBD2 (7 bases). CDR1 is DFQATT, CDR2 SNEGSKA, per germline (reference sequence). Deletions cut 6 bases from V and 5 bases from J, with 22 bases between. The length of the CDR3 is 15 residues. CDR3 DNA: TGCAGTGCAGGAGAGGGGGGGGGAAACTTGGAGACCCAGTACTTC. This sequence encodes CSAGEGGGNLETQYF.

This clonotype was counted ten times or more. CDR3 residues: CASSIGTDAQPQHF. The CDR3 coding sequence is TGTGCCAGTAGTATAGGGACTGACGCGCAGCCCCAGCATTTT. V gene TRBV19 combines with J gene TRBJ1-5; D is unresolved. With 1 base removed from V and 7 bases from J, the gap between germline ends came to 11 bases. Germline assignment: CDR1 LNHDA and CDR2 SQIVND (reference sequence). The CDR3 is 14 amino acids.

This sequence joins TRBV12-3 or TRBV12-4 and TRBJ1-5; tentatively, D is TRBD1 (6 bases). The ends were cut back, 5 bases at V and 7 bases at J, with 15 bases in the middle. The CDR3 has 14 residues. The CDR3 spells CASSGMRGEQPQHF. DNA of the CDR3: TGTGCCAGCAGTGGAATGAGGGGGGAGCAGCCCCAGCATTTT.

V usage is TRBV9 and J usage is TRBJ1-3, with D possibly matching TRBD1 (6 bases). V was pared by 0 bases and J by 4 bases, with 11 bases between. Germline assignment: CDR1 SGDLS and CDR2 YYNGEE. The CDR3 sequence is 15 residues long. CDR3 loop: CASSVGGAGGNTIYF. In nucleotides, the CDR3 is TGTGCCAGCAGCGTAGGGGGGGCAGGAGGAAACACCATATATTTT.

The genes are TRBV7-3 and TRBJ2-2; D uncertain. The CDR3 spans 17 residues. Germline CDR1 is SGHTA and CDR2 is FQGTGA. Trimming removed 3 bases from V and 0 bases from J, with 14 bases in between. The CDR3 reads CASSLGPGQSNTGELFF. The CDR3 DNA is TGTGCCAGCAGCTTGGGTCCAGGTCAATCGAACACCGGGGAGCTGTTTTTT.

This clonotype showed up many times. This may come from a read error, since a much larger clone is one base off. This sequence joins TRBV7-9 and TRBJ2-1; D unresolved. CDR3 length equals 11 residues. CDR1 and CDR2 from the germline V gene are SEHNR and FQNEAQ (reference sequence). CDR3 in amino acids: CASSLIDERFF. The CDR3 DNA reads as TGTGCCAGCAGCCTTATTGATGAGCGGTTCTTC.

This clonotype occurred a few times. Possible read error: a much larger clone is one base away. V gene TRBV28 combines with J gene TRBJ1-6; 7 bases are shared with TRBD1. The CDR3 extends over 15 amino acids. Trimming took 6 bases from V and 10 from J; bases not matched to a gene: 12. CDR1 and CDR2 from the germline V gene are MDHEN and SYDVKM. The CDR3 reads CASRIGTALYSPLHF. The CDR3 DNA is TGTGCCAGCAGGATCGGGACAGCCCTTTACTCACCCCTCCACTTT.

In its sample, this clonotype was seen many times. The rearrangement uses TRBV11-3 and TRBJ2-5; D is possibly TRBD1 (7 bases). V lost 5 bases and J 4 bases, leaving 14 bases between the germline ends. The CDR3 consists of 14 residues. Germline CDR1 is SGHNT and CDR2 is YENEEA. The CDR3 coding sequence is TGTGCCAGCAGCACCGGGACAGCGGGAGAGACCCAGTACTTC. Its translation: CASSTGTAGETQYF.

This clonotype was detected many times. The gene calls are TRBV7-2 and TRBJ1-1; D uncertain. The V end lost 0 bases, the J end lost 4 bases, and 9 bases lay between the germline ends. This CDR3 is built from 14 residues. CDR1 is SGHTA and CDR2 is FQGNSA in the germline V gene. CDR3 amino acids: CASSLARRLTEAFF. The CDR3 nucleotides are TGTGCCAGCAGCTTAGCGCGAAGGCTCACTGAAGCTTTCTTT.

Notes on this clonotype: One base away lies a much larger clone, so this may be a sequencing read error. This rearrangement joins TRBV18 to TRBJ1-1; D ambiguous. This CDR3 has 14 amino acids. Looked up from germline, CDR1 is KGHSH and CDR2 is LQKENI. The CDR3 DNA follows: TGTGCCAGCTCACCCGACGGACGGAACACTGAATCTTTCTTT. Translated: CASSPDGRNTESFF.

This sequence joins TRBV19 and TRBJ2-1; 9 bases agree with TRBD2. V shed 5 bases and J 9 bases; nucleotides not matched to a gene: 14. The germline CDR1 and CDR2 sequences are LNHDA and SQIVND (reference sequence). CDR3 size: 16 residues. CDR3 DNA sequence: TGTGCCAGTAGTCTCTCCGTAGCGGGAGCTGGGGGTGAGCAGTTCTTC. This gives the protein CASSLSVAGAGGEQFF.

This clonotype was found many times. The rearrangement joins TRBV7-3 to TRBJ1-1; D unclear. V lost 0 bases and J 5 bases, leaving 16 bases between the germline ends. Germline V gene data show CDR1 as SGHTA and CDR2 as FQGTGA. The CDR3 is made up of 16 amino acids. The CDR3 nucleotides read TGTGCCAGCAGCTTAACTGGGGTAGGCCGCGCGACTGAAGCTTTCTTT. Amino acids: CASSLTGVGRATEAFF. The variable domain in full, with the rest retrieved from reference TRBV7-3 and TRBJ1-1, is GAGVSQTPSNKVTEKGKYVELRCDPISGHTALYWYRQSLGQGPEFLIYFQGTGAADDSGLPNDRFFAVRPEGSVSTLKIQRTERGDSAVYLCASSLTGVGRATEAFFGQGTRLTVV.

This clonotype was recorded at least ten times. The chain combines TRBV29-1 with TRBJ1-5; 7 positions match TRBD1. The length of the CDR3 is 15 residues. Germline V gene data show CDR1 as SQVTM and CDR2 as ANQGSEA. J lost 0 bases, V lost 4 bases, and 6 bases had no gene match. The CDR3 DNA is TGCAGCGTTGCCCTGACAGGGTATAGCAATCAGCCCCAGCATTTT. Its translation is CSVALTGYSNQPQHF. Based on the CDR3 plus reference TRBV29-1 and TRBJ1-5, the full variable domain is SAVISQKPSRDICQRGTSLTIQCQVDSQVTMMFWYRQQPGQSLTLIATANQGSEATYESGFVIDKFPISRPNLTFSTLTVSNMSPEDSSIYLCSVALTGYSNQPQHFGDGTRLSIL.

There are many counts of this clonotype. The rearrangement joins TRBV7-9 to TRBJ2-1; unclear D gene. Germline assignment: CDR1 SEHNR and CDR2 FQNEAQ (reference sequence). V was clipped by 1 base and J by 7 bases, with 23 bases between them. The CDR3 runs 18 residues. CDR3 region: CASSLEGSVGLFGNEQFF. CDR3 sequence (DNA): TGTGCCAGCAGCTTAGAAGGGTCAGTCGGTCTTTTTGGAAATGAGCAGTTCTTC.

The chain uses TRBV3-1 and TRBJ2-3, with TRBD2 matching over 9 bases. With 0 bases clipped from V and 1 base from J, the junction kept 2 bases outside the gene matches. This CDR3 is 16 amino acids long. CDR1 LGHDT and CDR2 YNNKEL come from the germline V gene (reference sequence). The CDR3 nucleotides are TGTGCCAGCAGCCAAGATGCTAGCGGGGGCACAGATACGCAGTATTTT. Encoded protein: CASSQDASGGTDTQYF.

The J gene is TRBJ2-1, the V gene TRBV7-8; a possible D gene is TRBD2 (5 bases). Germline CDR1 reads SGHVS; CDR2 reads FQNEAQ. This CDR3 has 12 residues. Trimming left V 2 bases short and J 14 bases short, with 13 bases between. The CDR3 DNA reads as TGTGCCAGCAGCTTAACTAAGGTGGAGGAGTTCTTC. Its protein product is CASSLTKVEEFF.

This clonotype came up many times. The chain recombines TRBV7-9 with TRBJ2-5; D call uncertain. The V and J ends lost 5 bases and 5 bases respectively, with 15 bases between them. This CDR3 comprises 14 residues. Germline V gene data show CDR1 as SEHNR and CDR2 as FQNEAQ (reference sequence). The CDR3 nucleotides are TGTGCCAGCAGCGCCCCTCCGACGGAGGAGACCCAGTACTTC. Amino acid sequence: CASSAPPTEETQYF.

Ten or more counts support this clonotype. The rearrangement joins TRBV20-1 to TRBJ2-3; TRBD2 agrees at 15 bases. Losses at the gene ends were 6 bases for V and 4 bases for J; bases not matched to a gene: 8. The CDR3 has 16 amino acids. Looked up from germline, CDR1 is DFQATT and CDR2 is SNEGSKA (reference sequence). The DNA of the CDR3 is TGCAGTGCAACGCCTTGGACTAGCGGGGGGGCAGATACGCAGTATTTT. Amino acid sequence: CSATPWTSGGADTQYF.

As to this clonotype: A much larger clone lies one base from this, so it may be a read error. This sequence joins TRBV19 and TRBJ2-1; D remains ambiguous. Trimming took 4 bases from V and 5 from J, leaving 12 bases between them. CDR3 length: 14 amino acids. In germline, CDR1 is LNHDA, CDR2 SQIVND (reference sequence). The CDR3: CASSTLLQNNEQFF. The CDR3 DNA reads as TGTGCCAGTAGTACCCTATTACAGAACAATGAGCAGTTCTTC.

This clonotype occurred many times. V usage is TRBV6-6 and J usage is TRBJ2-1; 9 bases line up with TRBD2. The CDR3 has 14 amino acids. Germline loops: CDR1 MNHNY, CDR2 SVGAGI (reference sequence). With 8 bases clipped from V and 8 bases from J, the junction kept 10 bases outside the gene matches. The CDR3 DNA reads TGTGCCAGCGTCCCTAGCGGGAACAGGGATGAGCAGTTCTTC. Translated, it gives CASVPSGNRDEQFF.

This clonotype was found many times. The gene calls are TRBV12-3 or TRBV12-4 and TRBJ1-2, with D hard to call. Deletions cut 3 bases from V and 3 bases from J, with 8 bases between. CDR3 length equals 13 residues. CDR3 protein: CASSLSGYYGYTF. The CDR3 DNA follows: TGTGCCAGCAGTTTGTCGGGGTACTATGGCTACACCTTC.

This clonotype was seen ten or more times. The chain is built from TRBV6-5 and TRBJ2-7; tentatively, D is TRBD1 (5 bases). There are 16 residues in the CDR3. Germline V CDR1 and CDR2: MNHEY, SVGAGI. V was pared by 0 bases and J by 6 bases, with 18 bases between. The CDR3, as DNA: TGTGCCAGCAGTTACTCGGCGCCTAGTAGGGGATCCGAGCAGTACTTC. Protein sequence: CASSYSAPSRGSEQYF.

With regard to this clonotype: A single base separates this from a much larger clone, so it may be a read error. The chain couples TRBV12-3 or TRBV12-4 to TRBJ1-5; D ambiguous. CDR3 length: 15 amino acids. The CDR3 bases are TGTGCCAGCAGTTTAGGGTCTACGGCGAATCAGCCCCGGCATTTT. It specifies CASSLGSTANQPRHF.